Below, 10 T cell receptor beta chains from the same sample are listed, as sequenced in a study of CD8 T cells in ankylosing spondylitis. TCRdb processed the 5' RACE reads anew with MiXCR; each CDR3 protein has one entry. The repertoire holds 800,000 to 900,000 distinct CDR3 sequences, with 12% as singletons. Their antigens are not known. Study conclusions and caveats: A motif in TCR beta, a set of fewer than ten highly homologous variants, appeared characteristic of ankylosing spondylitis blood.

What was sequenced was blood, either unsorted or a sorted T cell fraction (not recorded which). These receptors all stem from a male donor with ankylosing spondylitis.

This clonotype was found many times. This sequence joins TRBV29-1 and TRBJ2-7; 7 nucleotides line up with TRBD1. Trimming removed 4 bases from V and 3 bases from J; junction bases left unmatched: 3. The V gene's germline CDR1 is SQVTM and CDR2 ANQGSEA. This CDR3 has 12 residues. CDR3 protein: CSVVQGFYEQYF. CDR3 coding DNA: TGCAGCGTTGTACAGGGGTTCTACGAGCAGTACTTC.

This clonotype was counted once. J is TRBJ2-7 and V is TRBV4-1; TRBD1 aligns across 10 bases. The V segment lost 4 bases and the J segment 2 bases; nucleotides outside the gene matches: 5. The CDR3 is 15 amino acids. Germline CDR1 MGHRA, CDR2 YSYEKL. CDR3 protein: CASSRGQGEPYEQYF. The CDR3 bases are TGCGCCAGCAGCCGAGGACAGGGGGAACCCTACGAGCAGTACTTC.

This clonotype came up a few times. The chain links TRBV6-1 to TRBJ1-5; a weak D match, TRBD1 (5 bases). Germline CDR1 and CDR2: MNHNS and SASEGT. CDR3 length: 13 residues. Trimming stripped 6 bases from V and 3 bases from J, with 9 bases between. DNA of the CDR3: TGTGCCAGCAGCCAGGGATTCAATCAGCCCCAGCATTTT. Residues: CASSQGFNQPQHF.

The rearrangement links TRBV20-1 to TRBJ1-4; no clear D. V dropped 1 base and J dropped 5 bases, with 8 bases sitting between them. The length of the CDR3 is 13 residues. Germline CDR1 is DFQATT and CDR2 is SNEGSKA (reference sequence). The CDR3 nucleotides read TGCAGTGCTAGAGTGTCCGGGAATGAAAAACTGTTTTTT. Translated, it gives CSARVSGNEKLFF.

This CDR3 reads CASKAGGSYEQYF. Written as DNA, the CDR3 is TGTGCCAGTAAGGCGGGGGGCTCCTACGAGCAGTACTTC. This sequence joins TRBV27 and TRBJ2-7; 8 bases map to TRBD2. Germline V lookup: CDR1 MNHEY, CDR2 SMNVEV (reference sequence). Unmatched junction bases numbered 4, after V lost 9 bases and J lost 0 bases. This CDR3 is built from 13 residues.

This clonotype was seen a handful of times. This chain links TRBV28 with TRBJ2-7; 7 bases align to TRBD1. Germline V gene lookup returns CDR1 MDHEN and CDR2 SYDVKM. V shed 5 bases and J 6 bases; nucleotides not matched to a gene: 10. CDR3 size: 14 residues. CDR3 in amino acids: CASSPRRGIIEQYF. The CDR3 DNA reads TGTGCCAGCAGTCCCCGCAGGGGGATTATCGAGCAGTACTTC. Full variable domain (missing parts from reference TRBV28 and TRBJ2-7): DVKVTQSSRYLVKRTGEKVFLECVQDMDHENMFWYRQDPGLGLRLIYFSYDVKMKEKGDIPEGYSVSREKKERFSLILESASTNQTSMYLCASSPRRGIIEQYFGPGTRLTVT.

This clonotype was recorded at least ten times. The chain links TRBV29-1 to TRBJ2-3; TRBD1 matches at 7 bases. Per the germline V gene, CDR1 is SQVTM and CDR2 is ANQGSEA. The CDR3 totals 14 residues. V trimming: 5 bases; J trimming: 3 bases; junction bases outside the gene matches: 8. Here the CDR3 DNA reads TGCAGCGTTCGAGACAGGGATCGGACAGATACGCAGTATTTT. Translation: CSVRDRDRTDTQYF.

This clonotype was detected only a few times. This sequence joins TRBV5-1 and TRBJ2-4; D is possibly TRBD1 or TRBD2 (5 bases each). The germline V and J ends were trimmed by 3 bases and 8 bases, with 15 bases remaining between them. This CDR3 comprises 14 residues. Germline CDR1 SGHRS, CDR2 YFSETQ. CDR3 sequence reads: CASSSGTPLDIQYF. The CDR3 DNA sequence: TGCGCCAGCAGCTCCGGGACGCCCCTAGACATTCAGTACTTC. Using reference TRBV5-1 and TRBJ2-4 for the parts outside the CDR3, the full variable domain is KAGVTQTPRYLIKTRGQQVTLSCSPISGHRSVSWYQQTPGQGLQFLFEYFSETQRNKGNFPGRFSGRQFSNSRSEMNVSTLELGDSALYLCASSSGTPLDIQYFGAGTRLSVL.

This clonotype was seen a handful of times. DNA of the CDR3: TGCAGTGCTAGAGGTACGACAGGAGAAGCTTTCTTT. This codes for CSARGTTGEAFF. The genes are TRBV20-1 and TRBJ1-1; maybe TRBD1 (6 bases). V was trimmed by 1 base and J by 8 bases, leaving 11 bases between them. Germline CDR1 is DFQATT and CDR2 is SNEGSKA (reference sequence). The CDR3 sequence is 12 residues long.

This clonotype has at least ten counts. The chain uses TRBV4-3 and TRBJ1-1; D is unresolved. Trimming took 0 bases from V and 10 from J, leaving 12 bases between them. CDR1 is LGHNA and CDR2 is YSLEER in the germline V gene. CDR3 length: 13 amino acids. CDR3 bases: TGCGCCAGCAGCCAAGATGACGAGGGAGGAGCTTTCTTT. Residues: CASSQDDEGGAFF.